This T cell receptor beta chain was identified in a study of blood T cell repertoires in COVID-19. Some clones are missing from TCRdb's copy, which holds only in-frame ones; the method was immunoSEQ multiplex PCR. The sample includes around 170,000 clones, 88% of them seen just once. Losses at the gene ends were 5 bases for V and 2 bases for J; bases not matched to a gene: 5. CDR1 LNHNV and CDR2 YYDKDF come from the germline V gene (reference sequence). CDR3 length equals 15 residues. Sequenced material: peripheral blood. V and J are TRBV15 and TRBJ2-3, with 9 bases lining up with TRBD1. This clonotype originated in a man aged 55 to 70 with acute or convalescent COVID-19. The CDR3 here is CATSHRDRVTDTQYF. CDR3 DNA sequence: TGTGCCACCAGCCACCGGGACAGGGTCACAGATACGCAGTATTTT. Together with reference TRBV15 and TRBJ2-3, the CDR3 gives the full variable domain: DAMVIQNPRYQVTQFGKPVTLSCSQTLNHNVMYWYQQKSSQAPKLLFHYYDKDFNNEADTPDNFQSRRPNTSFCFLDIRSPGLGDTAMYLCATSHRDRVTDTQYFGPGTRLTVL.